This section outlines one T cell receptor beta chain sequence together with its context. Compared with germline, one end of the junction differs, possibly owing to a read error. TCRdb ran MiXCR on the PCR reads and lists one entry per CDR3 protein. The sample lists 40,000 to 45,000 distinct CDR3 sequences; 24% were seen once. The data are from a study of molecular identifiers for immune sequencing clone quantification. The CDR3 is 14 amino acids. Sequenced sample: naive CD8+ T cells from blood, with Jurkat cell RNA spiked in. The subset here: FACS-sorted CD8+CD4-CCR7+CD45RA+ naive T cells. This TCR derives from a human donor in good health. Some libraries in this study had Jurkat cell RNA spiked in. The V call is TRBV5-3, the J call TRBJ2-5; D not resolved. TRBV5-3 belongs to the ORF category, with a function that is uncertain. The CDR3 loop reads CASSLSRYQETQYF. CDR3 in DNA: TGTGCCAGCAGCTTGTCGAGGTACCAAGAGACCCAGTACTTC.